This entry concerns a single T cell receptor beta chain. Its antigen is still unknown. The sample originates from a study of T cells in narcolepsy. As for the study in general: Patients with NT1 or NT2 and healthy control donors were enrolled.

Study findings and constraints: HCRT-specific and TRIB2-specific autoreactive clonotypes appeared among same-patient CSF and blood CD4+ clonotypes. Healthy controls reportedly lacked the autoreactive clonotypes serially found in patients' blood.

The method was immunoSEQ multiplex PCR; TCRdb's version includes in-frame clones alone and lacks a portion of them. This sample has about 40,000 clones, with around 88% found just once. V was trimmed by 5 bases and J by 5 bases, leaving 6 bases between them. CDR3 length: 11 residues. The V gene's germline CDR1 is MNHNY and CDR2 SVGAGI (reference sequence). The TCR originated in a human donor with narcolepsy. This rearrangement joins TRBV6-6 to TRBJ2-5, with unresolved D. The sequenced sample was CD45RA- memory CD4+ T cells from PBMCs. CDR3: CASSPWETQYF. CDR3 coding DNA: TGTGCCAGCAGTCCCTGGGAGACCCAGTACTTC.